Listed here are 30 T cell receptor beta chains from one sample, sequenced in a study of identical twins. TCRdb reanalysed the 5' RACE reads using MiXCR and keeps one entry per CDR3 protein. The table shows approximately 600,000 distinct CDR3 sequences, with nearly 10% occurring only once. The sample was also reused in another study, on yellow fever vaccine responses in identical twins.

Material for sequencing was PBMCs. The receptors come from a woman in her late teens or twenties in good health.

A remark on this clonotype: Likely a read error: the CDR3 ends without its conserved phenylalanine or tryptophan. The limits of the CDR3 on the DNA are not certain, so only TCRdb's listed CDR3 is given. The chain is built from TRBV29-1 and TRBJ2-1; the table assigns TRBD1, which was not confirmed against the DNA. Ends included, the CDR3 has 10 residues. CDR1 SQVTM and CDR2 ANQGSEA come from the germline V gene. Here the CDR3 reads CSVEFRGPRD.

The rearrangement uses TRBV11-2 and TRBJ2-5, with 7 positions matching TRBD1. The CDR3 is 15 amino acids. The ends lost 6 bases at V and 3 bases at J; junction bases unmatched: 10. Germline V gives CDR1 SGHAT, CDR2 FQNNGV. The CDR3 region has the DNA TGTGCCAGCAGAAAACCGGGACAGAAAGAAGAGACCCAGTACTTC. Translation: CASRKPGQKEETQYF. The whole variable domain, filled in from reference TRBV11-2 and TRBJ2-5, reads EAGVAQSPRYKIIEKRQSVAFWCNPISGHATLYWYQQILGQGPKLLIQFQNNGVVDDSQLPKDRFSAERLKGVDSTLKIQPAKLEDSAVYLCASRKPGQKEETQYFGPGTRLLVL.

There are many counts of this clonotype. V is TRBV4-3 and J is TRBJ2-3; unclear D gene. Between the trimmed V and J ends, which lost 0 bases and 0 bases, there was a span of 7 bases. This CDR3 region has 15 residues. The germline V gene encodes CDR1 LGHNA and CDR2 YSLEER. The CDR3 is CASSQDSVSTDTQYF. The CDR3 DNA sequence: TGCGCCAGCAGCCAAGATTCCGTCAGCACAGATACGCAGTATTTT.

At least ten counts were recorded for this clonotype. This CDR3 reads CAISDRGEQYF. CDR3 DNA sequence: TGTGCCATCAGTGACAGGGGCGAGCAGTACTTC. This rearrangement joins TRBV10-3 to TRBJ2-7; D is possibly TRBD1 (6 bases). The CDR3 runs 11 residues. Trimming cost V 3 bases and J 6 bases, with 6 bases left between them. Germline CDR1 ENHRY, CDR2 SYGVKD.

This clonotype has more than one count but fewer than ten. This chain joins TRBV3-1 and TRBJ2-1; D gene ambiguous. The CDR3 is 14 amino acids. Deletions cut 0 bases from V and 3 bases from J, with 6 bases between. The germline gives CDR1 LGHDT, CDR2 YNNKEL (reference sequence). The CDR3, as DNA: TGTGCCAGCAGCCAAGACTTGGGCTACAATGAGCAGTTCTTC. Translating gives CASSQDLGYNEQFF.

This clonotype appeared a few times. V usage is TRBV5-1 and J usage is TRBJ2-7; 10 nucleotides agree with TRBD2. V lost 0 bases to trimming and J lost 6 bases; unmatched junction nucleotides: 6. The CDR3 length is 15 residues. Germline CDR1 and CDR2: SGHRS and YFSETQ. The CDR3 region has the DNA TGCGCCAGCAGCTTGGAAGTAGCGGGGGGTCGCGAGCAGTACTTC. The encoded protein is CASSLEVAGGREQYF.

CDR3 sequence (DNA): TGTGCCAGCAGTCGGACCACTTTGGGCTTGTCATACGAGCAGTACTTC. Translating gives CASSRTTLGLSYEQYF. The chain joins TRBV6-2 or TRBV6-3 to TRBJ2-7; D unclear. CDR3 length equals 16 residues. V was cut by 5 bases and J by 4 bases, with 21 bases left in between. CDR1 is MNHEY, CDR2 SVGEGT, per germline.

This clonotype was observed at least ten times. The CDR3 loop reads CASSLYGGNYGYTF. For the CDR3, the DNA is TGTGCCAGCAGCTTATATGGTGGTAACTATGGCTACACCTTC. The chain links TRBV7-6 to TRBJ1-2; D gene unclear. The V gene's germline CDR1 is SGHVS and CDR2 FNYEAQ. The germline V and J ends were trimmed by 2 bases and 1 base, with 8 bases remaining between them. The CDR3 sequence is 14 residues long.

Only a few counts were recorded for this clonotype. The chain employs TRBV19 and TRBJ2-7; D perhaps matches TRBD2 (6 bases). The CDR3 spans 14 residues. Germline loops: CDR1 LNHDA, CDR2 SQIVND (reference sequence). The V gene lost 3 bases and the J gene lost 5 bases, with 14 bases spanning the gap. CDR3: CASSIRTKKHEQYF. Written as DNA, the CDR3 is TGTGCCAGTAGTATCCGGACTAAAAAACACGAGCAGTACTTC.

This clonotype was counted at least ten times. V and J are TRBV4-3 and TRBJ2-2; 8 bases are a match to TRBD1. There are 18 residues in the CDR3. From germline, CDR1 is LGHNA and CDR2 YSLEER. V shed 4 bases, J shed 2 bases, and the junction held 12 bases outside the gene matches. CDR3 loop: CASSPQPARGQNTGELFF. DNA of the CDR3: TGCGCCAGCAGCCCCCAACCAGCCAGGGGGCAAAACACCGGGGAGCTGTTTTTT.

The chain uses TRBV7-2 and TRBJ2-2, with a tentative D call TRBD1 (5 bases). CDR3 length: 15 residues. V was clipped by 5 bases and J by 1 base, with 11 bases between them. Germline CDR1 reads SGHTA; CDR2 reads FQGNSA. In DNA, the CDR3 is TGTGCCAGCAGCCACAGGACGGGGAACACCGGGGAGCTGTTTTTT. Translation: CASSHRTGNTGELFF.

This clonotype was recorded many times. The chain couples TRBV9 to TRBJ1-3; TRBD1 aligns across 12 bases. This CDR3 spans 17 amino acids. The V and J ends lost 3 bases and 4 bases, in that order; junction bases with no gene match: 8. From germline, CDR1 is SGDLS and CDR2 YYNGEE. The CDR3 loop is CASSGPGTGGDGNTIYF. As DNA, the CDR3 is TGTGCCAGCAGCGGCCCCGGGACAGGGGGCGACGGAAACACCATATATTTT.

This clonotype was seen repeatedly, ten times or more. CDR3 region: CASSFRIPYEQYF. CDR3 sequence (DNA): TGTGCCAGCAGCTTCCGAATACCCTACGAGCAGTACTTC. The rearrangement joins TRBV5-6 to TRBJ2-7; D not resolved. The ends were cut back, 2 bases at V and 2 bases at J, with 8 bases in the middle. CDR3 length: 13 residues. The germline V gene encodes CDR1 SGHDT and CDR2 YYEEEE.

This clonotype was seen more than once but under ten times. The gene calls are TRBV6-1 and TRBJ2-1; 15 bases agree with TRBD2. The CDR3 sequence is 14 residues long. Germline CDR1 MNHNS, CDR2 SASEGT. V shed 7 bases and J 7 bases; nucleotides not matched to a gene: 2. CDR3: CASTGTSGRNEQFF. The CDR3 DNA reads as TGTGCCAGCACCGGGACTAGCGGGAGGAATGAGCAGTTCTTC.

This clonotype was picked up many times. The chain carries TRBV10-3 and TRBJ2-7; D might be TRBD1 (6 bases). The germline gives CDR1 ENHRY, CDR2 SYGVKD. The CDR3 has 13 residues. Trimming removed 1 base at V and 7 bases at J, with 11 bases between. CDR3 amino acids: CAISEFTGWEQYF. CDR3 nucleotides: TGTGCCATCAGTGAGTTCACAGGGTGGGAGCAGTACTTC.

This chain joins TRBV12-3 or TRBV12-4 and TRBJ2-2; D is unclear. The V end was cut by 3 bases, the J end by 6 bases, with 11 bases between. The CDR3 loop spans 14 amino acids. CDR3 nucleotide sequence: TGTGCCAGCAGTTTTTTGGGATTCGCCGGGGAGCTGTTTTTT. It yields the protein CASSFLGFAGELFF.

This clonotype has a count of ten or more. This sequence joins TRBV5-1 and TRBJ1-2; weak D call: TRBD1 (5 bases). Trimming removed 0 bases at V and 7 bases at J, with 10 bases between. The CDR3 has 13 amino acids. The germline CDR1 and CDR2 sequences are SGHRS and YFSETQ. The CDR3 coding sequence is TGCGCCAGCAGCTTGGAGGGGATTAGTGGCTACACCTTC. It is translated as CASSLEGISGYTF. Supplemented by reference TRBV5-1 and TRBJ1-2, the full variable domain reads KAGVTQTPRYLIKTRGQQVTLSCSPISGHRSVSWYQQTPGQGLQFLFEYFSETQRNKGNFPGRFSGRQFSNSRSEMNVSTLELGDSALYLCASSLEGISGYTFGSGTRLTVV.

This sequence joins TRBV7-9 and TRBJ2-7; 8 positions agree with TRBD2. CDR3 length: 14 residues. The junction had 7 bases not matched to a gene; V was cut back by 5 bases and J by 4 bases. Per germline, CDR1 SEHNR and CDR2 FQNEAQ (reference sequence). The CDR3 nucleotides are TGTGCCAGCAGCCCGGGGGGGTTTGCGTACGAGCAGTACTTC. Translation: CASSPGGFAYEQYF.

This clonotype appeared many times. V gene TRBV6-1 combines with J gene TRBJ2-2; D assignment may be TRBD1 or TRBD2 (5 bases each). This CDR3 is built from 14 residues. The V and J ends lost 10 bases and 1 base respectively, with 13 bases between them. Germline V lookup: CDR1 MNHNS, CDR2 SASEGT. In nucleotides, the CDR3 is TGTGCCACAGATCGGGACGTGAACACCGGGGAGCTGTTTTTT. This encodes CATDRDVNTGELFF.

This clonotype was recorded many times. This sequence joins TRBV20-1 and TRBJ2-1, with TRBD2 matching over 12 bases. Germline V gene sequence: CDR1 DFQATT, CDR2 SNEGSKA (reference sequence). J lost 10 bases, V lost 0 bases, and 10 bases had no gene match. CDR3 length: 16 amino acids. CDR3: CSARDIIASGRGEQFF. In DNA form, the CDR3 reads TGCAGTGCTAGAGATATAATAGCTAGCGGGAGGGGGGAGCAGTTCTTC.

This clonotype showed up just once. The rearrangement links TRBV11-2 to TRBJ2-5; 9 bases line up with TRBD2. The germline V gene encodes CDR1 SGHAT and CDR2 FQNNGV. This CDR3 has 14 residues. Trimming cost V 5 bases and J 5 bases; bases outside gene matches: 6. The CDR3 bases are TGTGCCAGCAGCCCTAGTAGCGGGAGCGAGACCCAGTACTTC. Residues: CASSPSSGSETQYF.

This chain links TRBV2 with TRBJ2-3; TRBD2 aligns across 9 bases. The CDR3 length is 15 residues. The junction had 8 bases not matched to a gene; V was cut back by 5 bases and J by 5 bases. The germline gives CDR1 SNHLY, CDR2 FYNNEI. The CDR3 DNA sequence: TGTGCCAGCAGTCCTGAGATAGCGGGAGTAGATACGCAGTATTTT. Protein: CASSPEIAGVDTQYF.

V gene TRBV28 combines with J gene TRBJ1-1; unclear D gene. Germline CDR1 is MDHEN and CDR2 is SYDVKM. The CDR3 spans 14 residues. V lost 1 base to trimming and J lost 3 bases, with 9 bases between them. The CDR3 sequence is CASSLFRRDTEAFF. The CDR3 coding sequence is TGTGCCAGCAGTTTATTTCGGCGGGACACTGAAGCTTTCTTT.

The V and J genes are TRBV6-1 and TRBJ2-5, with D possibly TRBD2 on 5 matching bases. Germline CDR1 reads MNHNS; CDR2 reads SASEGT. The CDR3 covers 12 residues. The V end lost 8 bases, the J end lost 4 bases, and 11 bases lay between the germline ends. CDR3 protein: CASAGVIETQYF. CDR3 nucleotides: TGTGCCAGCGCCGGGGTTATAGAGACCCAGTACTTC.

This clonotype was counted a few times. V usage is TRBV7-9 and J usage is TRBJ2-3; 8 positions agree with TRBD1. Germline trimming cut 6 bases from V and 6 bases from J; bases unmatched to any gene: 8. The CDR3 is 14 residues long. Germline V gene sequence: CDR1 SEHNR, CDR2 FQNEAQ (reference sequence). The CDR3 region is CASSLTGALDTQYF. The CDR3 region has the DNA TGTGCCAGCAGTCTGACAGGGGCGCTTGATACGCAGTATTTT.

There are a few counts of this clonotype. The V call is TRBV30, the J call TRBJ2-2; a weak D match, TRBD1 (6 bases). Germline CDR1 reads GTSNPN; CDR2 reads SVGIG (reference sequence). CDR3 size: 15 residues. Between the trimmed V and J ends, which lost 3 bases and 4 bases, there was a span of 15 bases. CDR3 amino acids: CAWSGYRVATGELFF. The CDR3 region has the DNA TGTGCCTGGAGCGGGTACAGGGTGGCCACCGGGGAGCTGTTTTTT. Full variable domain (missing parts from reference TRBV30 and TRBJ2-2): SQTIHQWPATLVQPVGSPLSLECTVEGTSNPNLYWYRQAAGRGLQLLFYSVGIGQISSEVPQNLSASRPQDRQFILSSKKLLLSDSGFYLCAWSGYRVATGELFFGEGSRLTVL.

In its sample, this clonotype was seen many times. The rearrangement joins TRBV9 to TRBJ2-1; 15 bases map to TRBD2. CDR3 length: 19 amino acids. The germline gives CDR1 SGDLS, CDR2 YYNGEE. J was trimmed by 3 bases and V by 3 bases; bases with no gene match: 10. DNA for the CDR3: TGTGCCAGCAGCGCCAACTTAGGACTAGCGGGGGGGCACTACAATGAGCAGTTCTTC. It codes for CASSANLGLAGGHYNEQFF.

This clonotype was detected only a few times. The CDR3 region has the DNA TGTGCCAGCATAGGGGAGTTCTACAATGAGCAGTTCTTC. It is translated as CASIGEFYNEQFF. The V and J genes are TRBV27 and TRBJ2-1; the D call may be TRBD1 or TRBD2 (5 bases each). The CDR3 sequence is 13 residues long. CDR1 is MNHEY and CDR2 is SMNVEV in the germline V gene (reference sequence). Between the trimmed V and J ends, which lost 7 bases and 3 bases, there was a span of 10 bases.

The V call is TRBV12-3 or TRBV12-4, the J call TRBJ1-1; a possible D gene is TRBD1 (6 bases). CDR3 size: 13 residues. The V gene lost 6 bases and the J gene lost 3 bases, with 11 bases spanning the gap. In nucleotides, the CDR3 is TGTGCCAGCAGCAAGGGGGGAGACACTGAAGCTTTCTTT. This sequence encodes CASSKGGDTEAFF.

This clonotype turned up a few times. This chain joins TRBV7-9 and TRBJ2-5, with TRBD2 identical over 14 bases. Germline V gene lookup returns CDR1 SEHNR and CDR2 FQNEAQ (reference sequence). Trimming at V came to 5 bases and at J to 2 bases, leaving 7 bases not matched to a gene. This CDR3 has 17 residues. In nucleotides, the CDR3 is TGTGCCAGCAGCCCTACGACTAGCGGGGGGGAACAAGAGACCCAGTACTTC. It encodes CASSPTTSGGEQETQYF.